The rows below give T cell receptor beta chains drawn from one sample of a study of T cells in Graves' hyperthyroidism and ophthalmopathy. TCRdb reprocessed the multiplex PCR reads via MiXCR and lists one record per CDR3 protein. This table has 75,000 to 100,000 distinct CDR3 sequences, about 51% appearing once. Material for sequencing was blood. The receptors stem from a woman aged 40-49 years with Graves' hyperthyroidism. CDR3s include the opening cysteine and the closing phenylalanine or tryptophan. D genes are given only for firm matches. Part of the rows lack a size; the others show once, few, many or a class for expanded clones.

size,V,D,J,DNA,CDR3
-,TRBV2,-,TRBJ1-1,TGTGCCAGCATACGGGGACTGACTGAAGCTTTCTTT,CASIRGLTEAFF
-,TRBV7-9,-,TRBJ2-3,TGTGCCAGCAGCTCCCGGGGCGGCACAGATACGCAGTATTTT,CASSSRGGTDTQYF
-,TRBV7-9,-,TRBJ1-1,TGTGCCAGCAGCTTAGATTTAGTTGAAGCTTTCTTT,CASSLDLVEAFF
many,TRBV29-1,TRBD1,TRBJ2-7,TGCAGCGTTGAAGGTGGGGACAGGGGGCGTATGGGCCCTTACGAGCAGTACTTC,CSVEGGDRGRMGPYEQYF
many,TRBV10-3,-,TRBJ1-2,TGTGCCATCAGTGGCTTGCGAGGGGCGCAGGGTTTTTGCTACACCTTC,CAISGLRGAQGFCYTF
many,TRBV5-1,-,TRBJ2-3,TGCGCCAGCAGCTCAAGATGGGGGAGCACAGATACGCAGTATTTT,CASSSRWGSTDTQYF
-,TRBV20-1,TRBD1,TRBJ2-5,TGCAGTGCTAGAGCGACCCTTTGGGACAGGCGCCAAGAGACCCAGTACTTC,CSARATLWDRRQETQYF
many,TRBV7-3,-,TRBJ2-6,TGTGCCAGCAGCCCCTCGGGCGCGGGAAACTCTGGGGCCAACGTCCTGACTTTC,CASSPSGAGNSGANVLTF
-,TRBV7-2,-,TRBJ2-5,TGTGCCAGCAGCTTGGTGAGCGGTGATTCGGGGCCAAAAGAGACCCAGTACTTC,CASSLVSGDSGPKETQYF
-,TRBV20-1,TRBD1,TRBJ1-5,TGCAGTGCATGGACAGGGGAGGACCAGCCCCAGCATTTT,CSAWTGEDQPQHF
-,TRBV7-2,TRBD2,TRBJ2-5,TGTGCCAGCAGCTTAGCGGGGCGCGGGAGCAGGGAGACCCAGTACTTC,CASSLAGRGSRETQYF
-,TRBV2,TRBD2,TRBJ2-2,TGTGCCAGCAGTGACAGCGGGAGGGCCGCCGGGGAGCTGTTTTTT,CASSDSGRAAGELFF
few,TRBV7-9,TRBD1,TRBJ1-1,TGTGCCTGGAGTCCGGGACAGGTGAACACTGAAGCTTTCTTT,CAWSPGQVNTEAFF
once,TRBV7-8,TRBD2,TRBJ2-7,TGTGCCAGCTCACCTAGCGGGAGCTCCTACGAGCAGTACTTC,CASSPSGSSYEQYF
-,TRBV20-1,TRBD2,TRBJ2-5,TGCAGTGCTATCCCCGGAAGCGGGAGGGCCTCAGAGACCCAGTACTTC,CSAIPGSGRASETQYF
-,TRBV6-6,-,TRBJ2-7,TGTGCCAGCAGTTACTGGGGCGGAGGCACTGAGCAGTACTTC,CASSYWGGGTEQYF
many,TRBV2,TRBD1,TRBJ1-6,TGTGCCAGCAGTGAAGTGGGACAGGGAAATTCACCCCTCCACTTT,CASSEVGQGNSPLHF
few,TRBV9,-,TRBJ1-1,TGTGCCAGCAGAGGTGAAGCTTTCTTT,CASRGEAFF
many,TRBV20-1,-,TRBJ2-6,TGCAGTGCTCTGGCGGGGTCCGGGGCCAACGTCCTGACTTTC,CSALAGSGANVLTF
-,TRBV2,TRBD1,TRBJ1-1,TGTGCCAGCAGAGGGGCAGGGGGCTTCACTGAAGCTTTCTTT,CASRGAGGFTEAFF
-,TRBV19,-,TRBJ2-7,TGTGCCAGTAGTATGCCCGGGGCCCTAACCGGGGAGCTGTACTTC,CASSMPGALTGELYF